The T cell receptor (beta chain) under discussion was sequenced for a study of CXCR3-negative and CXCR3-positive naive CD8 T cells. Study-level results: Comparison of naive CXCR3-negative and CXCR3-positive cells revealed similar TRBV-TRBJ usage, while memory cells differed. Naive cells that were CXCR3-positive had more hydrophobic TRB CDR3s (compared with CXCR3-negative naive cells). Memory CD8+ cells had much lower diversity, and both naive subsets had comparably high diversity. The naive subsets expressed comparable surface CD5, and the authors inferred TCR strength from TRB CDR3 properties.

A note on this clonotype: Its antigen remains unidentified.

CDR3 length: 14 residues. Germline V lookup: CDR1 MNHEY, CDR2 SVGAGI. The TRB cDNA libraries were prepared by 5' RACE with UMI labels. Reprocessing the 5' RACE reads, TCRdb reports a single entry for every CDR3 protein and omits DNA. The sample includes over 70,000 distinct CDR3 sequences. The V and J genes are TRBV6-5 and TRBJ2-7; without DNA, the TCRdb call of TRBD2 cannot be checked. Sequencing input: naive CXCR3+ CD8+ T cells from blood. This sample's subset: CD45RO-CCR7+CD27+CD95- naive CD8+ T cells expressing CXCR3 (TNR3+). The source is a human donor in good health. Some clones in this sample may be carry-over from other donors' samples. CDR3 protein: CASSLDPLSYEQYF.